Shown below are 11 T cell receptor beta chains from a single sample sequenced in a study of T cell changes during pregnancy in multiple sclerosis. Clones were sequenced by immunoSEQ multiplex PCR, and TCRdb holds only the in-frame ones, with some missing. Of approximately 71,000 clones in the sample, over 85% are singletons; the top ten hold 1% to 1.5%. The source material was peripheral blood, sampled in the third trimester of pregnancy. The receptors were gathered from a female donor with multiple sclerosis, enrolled in a pregnancy study.

The chain's CDR3 is CASSPLDSQETQYF. The CDR3, as DNA: TGTGCCAGCTCACCGTTGGACAGCCAAGAGACCCAGTACTTC. The chain joins TRBV18 to TRBJ2-5; tentative D call: TRBD1 (6 bases). The ends were cut back, 3 bases at V and 1 base at J, with 9 bases in the middle. CDR1 and CDR2 (germline): KGHSH, LQKENI. This CDR3 region has 14 residues.

This chain uses TRBV18 with TRBJ1-5; 8 positions agree with TRBD1. The CDR3 loop spans 16 amino acids. J was trimmed by 4 bases and V by 3 bases; bases with no gene match: 8. Germline V gene lookup returns CDR1 KGHSH and CDR2 LQKENI. CDR3 nucleotide sequence: TGTGCCAGCTCACCGGACAGGGTAGGGAATAATCAGCCCCAGCATTTT. This translates into CASSPDRVGNNQPQHF.

The chain combines TRBV7-2 with TRBJ1-4, with D possibly TRBD1 on 5 matching bases. The CDR3 runs to 13 residues. Germline V CDR1 and CDR2: SGHTA, FQGNSA. V was clipped by 2 bases and J by 6 bases, with 7 bases between them. CDR3 residues: CASSLWGDEKLFF. CDR3 sequence (DNA): TGTGCCAGCAGCTTATGGGGGGATGAAAAACTGTTTTTT.

The chain combines TRBV19 with TRBJ2-7, with 9 bases identical to TRBD2. Looked up from germline, CDR1 is LNHDA and CDR2 is SQIVND (reference sequence). This CDR3 spans 15 amino acids. J was trimmed by 2 bases and V by 3 bases; bases with no gene match: 5. CDR3 nucleotide sequence: TGTGCCAGTAGTATTAGCGGGAGTCCCACCTACGAGCAGTACTTC. It codes for CASSISGSPTYEQYF.

CDR3 loop: CASSHNREGGGYTF. As DNA, the CDR3 is TGTGCCAGCAGCCATAACAGGGAAGGAGGCGGCTACACCTTC. This chain links TRBV16 with TRBJ1-2; possible D gene TRBD1, 6 bases. The CDR3 sequence is 14 residues long. In germline, CDR1 is KGHSY, CDR2 FQNENV. With 3 bases removed from V and 8 bases from J, the gap between germline ends came to 16 bases.

This chain uses TRBV30 with TRBJ1-1; D might be TRBD1 (5 bases). Germline CDR1 reads GTSNPN; CDR2 reads SVGIG (reference sequence). This CDR3 is built from 14 residues. V lost 3 bases and J 2 bases, leaving 13 bases between the germline ends. The CDR3: CAWSPGTINTEAFF. The CDR3 nucleotides are TGTGCCTGGAGCCCCGGGACTATAAACACTGAAGCTTTCTTT.

J is TRBJ2-1 and V is TRBV10-2; 7 bases are shared with TRBD2. Germline CDR1 and CDR2: WSHSY and SAAADI. The CDR3 has 15 amino acids. V shed 0 bases and J 9 bases; nucleotides not matched to a gene: 8. CDR3: CASSESSFREAEQFF. The CDR3 nucleotides are TGCGCCAGCAGTGAGTCGAGTTTTCGGGAGGCTGAGCAGTTCTTC.

In DNA, the CDR3 is TGTGCCAGCAGCTTGGATGGACAGGGTGAAGAGACCCAGTACTTC. Protein: CASSLDGQGEETQYF. This sequence joins TRBV5-4 and TRBJ2-5; TRBD1 matches 8 bases. Germline CDR1 is SGHNT and CDR2 is YYREEE (reference sequence). This CDR3 spans 15 amino acids. V trimming: 0 bases; J trimming: 3 bases; junction bases outside the gene matches: 4. The variable domain in full, completed from reference TRBV5-4 and TRBJ2-5, reads ETGVTQSPTHLIKTRGQQVTLRCSSQSGHNTVSWYQQALGQGPQFIFQYYREEENGRGNFPPRFSGLQFPNYSSELNVNALELDDSALYLCASSLDGQGEETQYFGPGTRLLVL.

The chain is built from TRBV9 and TRBJ2-3; 8 bases fit TRBD2. Trimming took 0 bases from V and 0 from J; bases not matched to a gene: 3. This CDR3 is 16 amino acids long. Germline V gene data show CDR1 as SGDLS and CDR2 as YYNGEE. CDR3 sequence (DNA): TGTGCCAGCAGCGTAGGGAGCGGGGGTAGCACAGATACGCAGTATTTT. Translated, it gives CASSVGSGGSTDTQYF.

J is TRBJ1-6 and V is TRBV2; D may be TRBD1 (5 bases). Germline V lookup: CDR1 SNHLY, CDR2 FYNNEI. The V and J ends lost 0 bases and 9 bases respectively, with 18 bases between them. CDR3 length: 17 residues. CDR3 nucleotide sequence: TGTGCCAGCAGTGAAGCGCGCGGGGGAGAGAAGGTTTCACCCCTCCACTTT. Amino acids: CASSEARGGEKVSPLHF. The complete variable domain, with remaining parts taken from reference TRBV2 and TRBJ1-6, reads EPEVTQTPSHQVTQMGQEVILRCVPISNHLYFYWYRQILGQKVEFLVSFYNNEISEKSEIFDDQFSVERPDGSNFTLKIRSTKLEDSAMYFCASSEARGGEKVSPLHFGNGTRLTVT.

A single count supports this clone. The V gene is TRBV27, the J gene TRBJ2-1, with TRBD2 as a possible D gene (5 bases). The CDR3 sequence is 14 residues long. Germline CDR1 is MNHEY and CDR2 is SMNVEV (reference sequence). Between the trimmed V and J ends, which lost 3 bases and 6 bases, there was a span of 12 bases. The CDR3 bases are TGTGCCAGCAGTTTTGGAGGTGGTACCAATGAGCAGTTCTTC. Encoded protein: CASSFGGGTNEQFF.